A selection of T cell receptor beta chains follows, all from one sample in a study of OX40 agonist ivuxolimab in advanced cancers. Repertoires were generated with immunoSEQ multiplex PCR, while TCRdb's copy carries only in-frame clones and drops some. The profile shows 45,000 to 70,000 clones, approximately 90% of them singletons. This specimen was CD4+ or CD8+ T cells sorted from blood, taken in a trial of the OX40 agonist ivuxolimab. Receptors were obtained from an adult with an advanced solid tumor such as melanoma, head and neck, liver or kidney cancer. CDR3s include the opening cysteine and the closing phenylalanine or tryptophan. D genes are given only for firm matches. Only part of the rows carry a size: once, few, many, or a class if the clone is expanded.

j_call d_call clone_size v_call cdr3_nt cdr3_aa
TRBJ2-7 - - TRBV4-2 TGTGCCAGCAGTCAGGATACATCCTATCAAGGGGAGCAGTACTTC CASSQDTSYQGEQYF
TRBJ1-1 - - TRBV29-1 TGCAGCGTAGAGGGGCGTCTGAACACTGAAGCTTTCTTT CSVEGRLNTEAFF
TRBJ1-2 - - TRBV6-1 TGTGCCAGCAGCTGGACGGTCGACTATGGCTACACCTTC CASSWTVDYGYTF
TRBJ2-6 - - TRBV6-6 TGTGCCAGCAGGCAGTCGAGCTCTGGGGCCAACGTCCTGACTTTC CASRQSSSGANVLTF
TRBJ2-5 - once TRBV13 TGTGCCAGCAGCTTGACAACAACTCAAGAGACCCAGTACTTC CASSLTTTQETQYF
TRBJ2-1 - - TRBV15 TGTGCCACCAGCAGAGATGGCACCACCTACAATGAGCAGTTCTTC CATSRDGTTYNEQFF
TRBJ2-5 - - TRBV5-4 TGTGCCAGCAGCCCCGGGGGCTCGAGGGGTGAGACCCAGTACTTC CASSPGGSRGETQYF
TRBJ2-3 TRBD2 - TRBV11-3 TGTGCCAGCAGCTTAACTAGCGGTAGCACAGATACGCAGTATTTT CASSLTSGSTDTQYF
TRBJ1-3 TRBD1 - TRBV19 TGTGCCAGTAGCCGACAGGGGGCCCTCTCTGGAAACACCATATATTTT CASSRQGALSGNTIYF
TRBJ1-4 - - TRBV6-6 TGTGCCAGCAACACAGCCCCTGAAAAACTGTTTTTT CASNTAPEKLFF
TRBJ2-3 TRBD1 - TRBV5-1 TGCGCCAGCAGCTTGGGACAGGGTGGAGATACGCAGTATTTT CASSLGQGGDTQYF
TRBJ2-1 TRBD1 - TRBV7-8 TGTGCCAGCAGCTCGCGACAGGGGGGTCTCAATGAGCAGTTCTTC CASSSRQGGLNEQFF
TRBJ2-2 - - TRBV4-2 TGTGCCAGCAGCCCCCGGGACTCAAACACCGGGGAGCTGTTTTTT CASSPRDSNTGELFF
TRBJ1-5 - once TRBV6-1 TGTGCCTCCGGAGGTCTCGGTCTTAGCAATCAGCCCCAGCATTTT CASGGLGLSNQPQHF
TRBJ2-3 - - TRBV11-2 TGTGCCAGCAGCTTAGAGACAACAACAGATACGCAGTATTTT CASSLETTTDTQYF
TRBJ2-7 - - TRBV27 TGTGCCAGCAGGAGGACCCGGGGTAACGAGCAGTACTTC CASRRTRGNEQYF
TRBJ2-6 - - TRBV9 TGTGCCAGCAGCGTAGGGGGGACTGGGGCCAACGTCCTGACTTTC CASSVGGTGANVLTF
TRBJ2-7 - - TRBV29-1 TGCAGCGTTATGGACAGAGTTTACGAGCAGTACTTC CSVMDRVYEQYF
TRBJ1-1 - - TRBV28 TGTGCCAGCAGGCCCGGACGCAGGAGAGTGCGAATGAACACTGAAGCTTTCTTT CASRPGRRRVRMNTEAFF
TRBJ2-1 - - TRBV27 TGTGCCAGCAGTTCCCGTCAGAAGGTATACAATGAGCAGTTCTTC CASSSRQKVYNEQFF
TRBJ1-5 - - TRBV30 TGTGCCTGGAGTGGGGGGTCCAGTCAGCCCCAGCATTTT CAWSGGSSQPQHF
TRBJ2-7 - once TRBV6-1 TGTGCCAGCAGTGAAGGATATGGTAACTACGAGCAGTACTTC CASSEGYGNYEQYF
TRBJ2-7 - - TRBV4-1 TGCGCCAGCAGCCAAGGCCTGGTGGGGTCCTACGAGCAGTACTTC CASSQGLVGSYEQYF
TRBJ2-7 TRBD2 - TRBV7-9 TGTGCCAGCAGCCGGGGGGCTAGCGGGAGATTCGACGAGCAGTACTTC CASSRGASGRFDEQYF
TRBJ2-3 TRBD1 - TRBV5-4 TGTGCCAGCAGCGGACAGGGTGGCACAGATACGCAGTATTTT CASSGQGGTDTQYF
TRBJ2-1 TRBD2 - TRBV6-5 TGTGCCAGCATAAACCAAGCGGGAGGGTTTCATGGGCAGTTCTTC CASINQAGGFHGQFF
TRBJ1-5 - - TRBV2 TGTGCCAGCAGTGAAGAGGCAGGGGCAGGGCAGCCCCAGCATTTT CASSEEAGAGQPQHF
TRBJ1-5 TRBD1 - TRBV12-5 TGTGCTAGTGGTTGGGGACAGGGGAGGCCTCAGCCCCAGCATTTT CASGWGQGRPQPQHF
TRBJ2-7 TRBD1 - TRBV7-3 TGTGCCAGCAGCTTAAATGGCCAGGGGGTCTACGAGCAGTACTTC CASSLNGQGVYEQYF
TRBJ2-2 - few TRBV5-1 TGCGCCAGCAGCTTGGCGCCTGGGGCCGGGGAGCTGTTTTTT CASSLAPGAGELFF
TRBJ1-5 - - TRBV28 TGTGCCAGCAACGTCTATAGCAATCAGCCCCAGCATTTT CASNVYSNQPQHF
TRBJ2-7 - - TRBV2 TGTGCCAGCAGTGCGGTCTACGAGCAGTACTTC CASSAVYEQYF
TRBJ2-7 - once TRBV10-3 TGTGCCATCAGTGAGCCATCACGAGTGCTAGACGAGCAGTACTTC CAISEPSRVLDEQYF
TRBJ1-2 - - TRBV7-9 TGTGCCAGCAGCTCCCTGGGGAGCAAGAACTATGGCTACACCTTC CASSSLGSKNYGYTF
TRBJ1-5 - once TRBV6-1 TGTGCCAGCGGAACAGGGTCCCTACCCCAGCATTTT CASGTGSLPQHF
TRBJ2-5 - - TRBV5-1 TGCGCCAGCAGCAGTGGCAGGGGTCAAGAGACCCAGTACTTC CASSSGRGQETQYF